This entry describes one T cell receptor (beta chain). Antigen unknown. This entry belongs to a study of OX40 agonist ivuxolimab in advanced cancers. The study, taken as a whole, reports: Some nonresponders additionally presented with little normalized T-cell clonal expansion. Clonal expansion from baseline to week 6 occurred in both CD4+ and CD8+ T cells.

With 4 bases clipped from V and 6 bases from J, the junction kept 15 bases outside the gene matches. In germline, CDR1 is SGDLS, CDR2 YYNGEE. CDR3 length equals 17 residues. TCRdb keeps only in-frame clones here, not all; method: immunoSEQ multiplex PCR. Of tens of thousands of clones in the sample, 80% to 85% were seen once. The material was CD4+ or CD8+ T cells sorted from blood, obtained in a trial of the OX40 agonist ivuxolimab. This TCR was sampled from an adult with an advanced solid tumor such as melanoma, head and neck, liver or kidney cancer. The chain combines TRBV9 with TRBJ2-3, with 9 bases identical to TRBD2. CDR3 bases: TGTGCCAGCAGCTCCGCCCCCCTAGCGGGGTGGAGGGATACGCAGTATTTT. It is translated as CASSSAPLAGWRDTQYF.